Listed below are T cell receptor beta chains from one sample, sequenced in a study of control samples from healthy donors and cancer patients. TCRdb keeps only in-frame clones here, not all; method: immunoSEQ multiplex PCR. The sample includes about 120,000 clones, approximately 90% seen only once; the top ten take under 2.5%. Sample: blood. These receptors were collected from a woman in her sixties or seventies in good health. Both conserved end residues are part of each CDR3. D genes are given only for firm matches. Expanded clones get a size class; other rows say once, few or many, or leave the size out.

TRBJ2-5,TRBV25-1,.,.,TGTGCCAGCAGTGACCGCGTCAGGGAGACCCAGTACTTC,CASSDRVRETQYF
TRBJ1-3,TRBV7-9,.,few,TGTGCCAGCAGCTTAGTTTGGGTGCCTGGAAACACCATATATTTT,CASSLVWVPGNTIYF
TRBJ2-7,TRBV3-1/TRBV3-2,.,.,TGTGCCAGCAGCCAATGGTTCGAGCAGTACTTC,CASSQWFEQYF
TRBJ2-5,TRBV4-1,TRBD2,once,TGCGCCAGCAGCCGGCGACTAGCGTCACGAGAGACCCAGTACTTC,CASSRRLASRETQYF
TRBJ1-2,TRBV12-3/TRBV12-4,TRBD1,.,TGTGCCAGCAGACCGACAGGGGGAAGTGGCTACACCTTC,CASRPTGGSGYTF
TRBJ2-7,TRBV7-8,.,.,TGTGCCAGCAGCTTAAATCCCAGCAATGATGGGGCGTACTTC,CASSLNPSNDGAYF
TRBJ1-1,TRBV12-3/TRBV12-4,TRBD1,.,TGTGCCAGCATGACAGGGTGGAACACTGAAGCTTTCTTT,CASMTGWNTEAFF
TRBJ2-1,TRBV4-3,TRBD2,.,TGCGCCAGCAGCCAAGATCCGGGGGGGCCCAATGAGCAGTTCTTC,CASSQDPGGPNEQFF
TRBJ2-7,TRBV2,TRBD1,.,TGTGCCAGCAGTGACCCGACAGGGGGCTCCTACGAGCAGTACTTC,CASSDPTGGSYEQYF
TRBJ2-7,TRBV6-5,.,.,TGTGCCAGCAACGGCGGGGGCCCCGTCTACGAGCAGTACTTC,CASNGGGPVYEQYF
TRBJ2-7,TRBV12-3/TRBV12-4,.,.,TGTGCCAGCAGTTTTAACACCTACGAGCAGTACTTC,CASSFNTYEQYF
TRBJ2-2,TRBV7-9,.,.,TGTGCCAGCAGCTTAGATGGGGCCGGGGAGCTGTTTTTT,CASSLDGAGELFF
TRBJ2-7,TRBV11-2,.,.,TGTGCCAGCAGCCCCGCGGGCGAGCAGTACTTC,CASSPAGEQYF
TRBJ1-1,TRBV7-2,.,.,TGTGCCAGCAGCTTAGGCCCCCAAAATGAAGCTTTCTTT,CASSLGPQNEAFF
TRBJ1-2,TRBV7-9,TRBD1,.,TGTGCCAGCAGCTCCGGCAGACAGGGAGAGAGTGGGTATGGCTACACCTTC,CASSSGRQGESGYGYTF
TRBJ2-7,TRBV12-3/TRBV12-4,.,.,TGTGCCAGCAGTTCCATGAACTACGAGCAGTACTTC,CASSSMNYEQYF
TRBJ1-1,TRBV27,.,.,TGTGCCAGCAGTCCCTTGGGCACTGAAGCTTTCTTT,CASSPLGTEAFF
TRBJ1-1,TRBV10-2,.,.,TGCGCCAGCGGCCGGCAGGGGAACACTGAAGCTTTCTTT,CASGRQGNTEAFF
TRBJ2-1,TRBV21-1,.,few,TGTGCCAGTATTACTTGGTCCTACAATGAGCAGTTCTTC,CASITWSYNEQFF
TRBJ1-1,TRBV25-1,.,.,TGTGCCAGCCTAGTATTAGGGGGCACTGAAGCTTTCTTT,CASLVLGGTEAFF
TRBJ2-7,TRBV10-3,TRBD1,.,TGTGCCAGTACCCCCGGGACAGACTACGAGCAGTACTTC,CASTPGTDYEQYF
TRBJ2-3,TRBV7-8,.,.,TGTGCCAGCAGCTTAGACTCGCGGGCGAGCACAGATACGCAGTATTTT,CASSLDSRASTDTQYF
TRBJ1-4,TRBV27,.,once,TGTGCCAGCAGAGGGGGGCATGAAAAACTGTTTTTT,CASRGGHEKLFF
TRBJ2-7,TRBV6-5,.,.,TGTGCCAGCAGTTACCTTACTAGTTCCAACGAGCAGTACTTC,CASSYLTSSNEQYF
TRBJ2-7,TRBV18,.,.,TGTGCCAGCTCACCACCGGGTAAAGCGGGCGAGCAGTACTTC,CASSPPGKAGEQYF
TRBJ1-5,TRBV19,.,few,TGTGCCAGTTCCTCTTTTGGTCTCGATCAGCCCCAGCATTTT,CASSSFGLDQPQHF
TRBJ1-6,TRBV6-4,TRBD1,.,TGTGCCAGCAGCCCGACAGGGTTCTACTCACCCCTCCACTTT,CASSPTGFYSPLHF
TRBJ1-1,TRBV13,TRBD1,.,TGTGCCAGCAGAACCGACAGGGTGAACACTGAAGCTTTCTTT,CASRTDRVNTEAFF